These T cell receptor beta chains were read from a single sample in a study of blood T cell repertoires in COVID-19. Using immunoSEQ multiplex PCR, the repertoire was profiled, and TCRdb retains in-frame clones only, with some absent. This sample carries around 300,000 clones, 80% to 95% of them seen once, and the ten largest clones take roughly 7%. Sequenced input: peripheral blood. These receptor sequences come from a woman aged 25 to 45 with COVID-19, enrolled during active disease. CDR3s include the opening cysteine and the closing phenylalanine or tryptophan. Each record gives: CDR3 length, V gene, J gene, CDR3 protein.

length: 15
V: TRBV5-5
J: TRBJ2-3
CDR3: CASSLAWAWTNTQYF

length: 15
V: TRBV19
J: TRBJ2-2
CDR3: CAAKTGTGVPGELFF

length: 16
V: TRBV28
J: TRBJ1-2
CDR3: CASSLSVDRGLFGYTF

length: 15
V: TRBV6-5
J: TRBJ1-6
CDR3: CASKVGRDEYSPLHF

length: 15
V: TRBV6-5
J: TRBJ1-5
CDR3: CASSQTGIRNQPQHF

length: 15
V: TRBV2
J: TRBJ2-2
CDR3: CASSEWTGNTGELFF

length: 17
V: TRBV4-1
J: TRBJ2-2
CDR3: CASSQGPPGTGTGELFF

length: 13
V: TRBV29-1
J: TRBJ1-1
CDR3: CSANTGVVTEAFF

length: 17
V: TRBV4-2
J: TRBJ2-1
CDR3: CASSPTSGRAPYNEQFF

length: 16
V: TRBV2
J: TRBJ1-5
CDR3: CASSAGGGWGNQPQHF

length: 13
V: TRBV12-5
J: TRBJ2-3
CDR3: CASGFGQGRTQYF

length: 15
V: TRBV7-2
J: TRBJ1-3
CDR3: CASSRSPSSGNTIYF

length: 13
V: TRBV10-3
J: TRBJ2-7
CDR3: CATGSGSSYEQYF

length: 15
V: TRBV5-1
J: TRBJ1-1
CDR3: CASKLVGAANTEAFF

length: 12
V: TRBV29-1
J: TRBJ1-2
CDR3: CSVPGQVYGYTF

length: 13
V: TRBV7-6
J: TRBJ2-1
CDR3: CASSLGEGNEQFF

length: 14
V: TRBV5-1
J: TRBJ2-1
CDR3: CASSLGEGTGEQFF

length: 15
V: TRBV4-3
J: TRBJ1-6
CDR3: CASSQDRYRNSPLHF

length: 16
V: TRBV2
J: TRBJ2-3
CDR3: CASSGPGQGYTDTQYF

length: 14
V: TRBV28
J: TRBJ2-1
CDR3: CALTPSGSYNEQFF

length: 14
V: TRBV3-1/TRBV3-2
J: TRBJ2-7
CDR3: CASSPGQGSYEQYF

length: 14
V: TRBV7-9
J: TRBJ1-1
CDR3: CASSSGPENTEAFF

length: 13
V: TRBV2
J: TRBJ2-3
CDR3: CASSGENTDTQYF

length: 15
V: TRBV5-4
J: TRBJ1-6
CDR3: CASSRDRGRSSPLHF

length: 14
V: TRBV6-2/TRBV6-3
J: TRBJ2-7
CDR3: CASSYSRGPYEQYF

length: 15
V: TRBV23-1
J: TRBJ2-7
CDR3: CASSKPGGATYEQYF

length: 14
V: TRBV18
J: TRBJ1-3
CDR3: CASSMGVSGNTIYF

length: 14
V: TRBV19
J: TRBJ2-2
CDR3: CASREIRRAGELFF

length: 16
V: TRBV10-3
J: TRBJ2-1
CDR3: CAISDPGRDFYNEQFF

length: 15
V: TRBV25-1
J: TRBJ1-4
CDR3: CASSDSGHWGEKLFF

length: 13
V: TRBV5-1
J: TRBJ1-2
CDR3: CASSLGGGDGYTF

length: 13
V: TRBV28
J: TRBJ2-7
CDR3: CASSLDISYEQYF

length: 15
V: TRBV9
J: TRBJ2-7
CDR3: CASSAEPRVGLEQYF

length: 14
V: TRBV25-1
J: TRBJ2-7
CDR3: CASSEDTLRDEQYF

length: 15
V: TRBV5-4
J: TRBJ2-7
CDR3: CASSLGLAGAGEQYF

length: 14
V: TRBV30
J: TRBJ1-4
CDR3: CAFTPGTGREKLFF

length: 12
V: TRBV2
J: TRBJ1-4
CDR3: CATGQGTEKLFF

length: 14
V: TRBV4-2
J: TRBJ2-7
CDR3: CASSQLTGSYEQYF

length: 15
V: TRBV19
J: TRBJ1-2
CDR3: CASTPRGPLGYGYTF

length: 13
V: TRBV2
J: TRBJ1-1
CDR3: CASYRGRYTEAFF

length: 17
V: TRBV24-1
J: TRBJ2-1
CDR3: CATSDTGTSGRGGEQFF

length: 14
V: TRBV28
J: TRBJ2-7
CDR3: CASSTHSGGGEQYF

length: 12
V: TRBV7-9
J: TRBJ1-1
CDR3: CASSLDSSEAFF

length: 15
V: TRBV19
J: TRBJ2-1
CDR3: CASSPQGRAGNEQFF

length: 15
V: TRBV28
J: TRBJ1-2
CDR3: CASSLYQGTNYGYTF

length: 19
V: TRBV18
J: TRBJ1-2
CDR3: CASSLDKRAYPLKGYGYTF

length: 15
V: TRBV3-1/TRBV3-2
J: TRBJ2-3
CDR3: CASSQEGGWTDTQYF

length: 16
V: TRBV27
J: TRBJ1-3
CDR3: CASSPWAQLSGNTIYF

length: 17
V: TRBV6-2/TRBV6-3
J: TRBJ2-4
CDR3: CASSYPTLILAKNIQYF

length: 15
V: TRBV6-6
J: TRBJ1-3
CDR3: CASSSSSGSGNTIYF

length: 13
V: TRBV12-3/TRBV12-4
J: TRBJ1-4
CDR3: CASSFGTNEKLFF

length: 15
V: TRBV7-6
J: TRBJ1-6
CDR3: CASSLGTGNNSPLHF

length: 13
V: TRBV6-5
J: TRBJ2-7
CDR3: CASSIATDYEQYF

length: 12
V: TRBV6-5
J: TRBJ1-1
CDR3: CASSPRGAEAFF